A single sample gave rise to the 11 T cell receptor beta chains below, sequenced in a study of blood T cell dynamics during melanoma immunotherapy (dated by TCRdb to 2018 to 2021). The sample's time point label is to be understood as: pre-treatment baseline. Receptor amplification or capture employed the immunoSEQ multiplex PCR assay. TCRdb took this table from immuneACCESS and kept in-frame rearrangements with V and J called. Such tables lack part of the clones; where checked against another copy, unresolved V genes explain under half of the gap, and the rest is unexplained. The sample yields around 16,000 clones; roughly nine tenths were counted once. 1.8% of the sample belongs to the ten largest clones. Sequenced material: blood, taken from a patient treated with checkpoint blockade. The source is a human donor with melanoma.

This clone was found once. This chain links TRBV10-3 with TRBJ1-1; D perhaps matches TRBD1 (5 bases). Trimming pared 8 bases from V and 0 bases from J, leaving 19 bases between. The CDR3 covers 16 residues. CDR1 and CDR2 (germline): ENHRY, SYGVKD. This chain's CDR3 is CAISFTRAGMNTEAFF. As DNA, the CDR3 is TGTGCCATCTCGTTCACCAGGGCGGGAATGAACACTGAAGCTTTCTTT.

The chain has TRBV19 and TRBJ2-7; perhaps D is TRBD1 or TRBD2 (5 bases each). Per the germline V gene, CDR1 is LNHDA and CDR2 is SQIVND (reference sequence). V lost 8 bases, J lost 5 bases, and 13 bases lay in between. This CDR3 is 12 amino acids long. The DNA of the CDR3 is TGTGCCAGTTCTGAGGGGACCCACGAGCAGTACTTC. This translates into CASSEGTHEQYF.

The V call is TRBV7-8, the J call TRBJ1-1; a weak D match, TRBD1 (5 bases). The germline V gene encodes CDR1 SGHVS and CDR2 FQNEAQ. The CDR3 loop spans 14 amino acids. Trimming took off 4 bases at V and 4 bases at J, with 13 bases between the two ends. The CDR3 nucleotides are TGTGCCAGCAGCTCCGAGGGGCGGCCCACTGAAGCTTTCTTT. Translation: CASSSEGRPTEAFF.

A word on this clone: Other DNA sequences in this sample translate to the same CDR3. The CDR3 region has the DNA TGCGCCAGCAGTAAGGACGACTATGGCTACACCTTC. Protein: CASSKDDYGYTF. The rearrangement links TRBV10-2 to TRBJ1-2, with D unclear. V gave up 5 bases and J gave up 3 bases, with 7 bases separating them. CDR1 WSHSY and CDR2 SAAADI come from the germline V gene. This CDR3 spans 12 amino acids.

The V call is TRBV5-1, the J call TRBJ2-3; D not certain. This CDR3 comprises 13 residues. The germline V gene encodes CDR1 SGHRS and CDR2 YFSETQ. V lost 4 bases and J 4 bases, leaving 10 bases between the germline ends. CDR3 amino acids: CASSPARSDTQYF. CDR3 DNA: TGCGCCAGCAGCCCCGCCCGTTCAGATACGCAGTATTTT.

V is TRBV14 and J is TRBJ2-7; tentatively, D is TRBD1 (5 bases). Germline V gene sequence: CDR1 SGHDN, CDR2 FVKESK. This CDR3 is built from 15 residues. V gave up 4 bases and J gave up 4 bases, with 17 bases separating them. CDR3 DNA sequence: TGTGCCAGCAGCCCCCCAACCAGGGCCCCTTACGAGCAGTACTTC. This translates into CASSPPTRAPYEQYF.

This clone was detected only once. The chain couples TRBV9 to TRBJ2-2; the match to TRBD1 covers 10 bases. The J segment lost 4 bases and the V segment lost 4 bases, leaving 10 bases of the junction unmatched. The CDR3 length is 17 residues. CDR1 is SGDLS and CDR2 is YYNGEE in the germline V gene. CDR3 in amino acids: CASSPWEGDRGTGELFF. The DNA of the CDR3 is TGTGCCAGCAGCCCTTGGGAGGGGGACAGGGGCACCGGGGAGCTGTTTTTT.

The chain has TRBV6-5 and TRBJ2-5; weak D call: TRBD1 (5 bases). The J call may be in error: the DNA end matches TRBJ2-7 better. Germline CDR1 reads MNHEY; CDR2 reads SVGAGI. CDR3 length: 15 amino acids. The CDR3 sequence: CASSSTWGSSYEQYF. CDR3 bases: TGTGCCAGCAGTTCGACGTGGGGCAGCTCCTACGAGCAGTACTTC.

This clone showed up just a few times. The chain uses TRBV5-4 and TRBJ1-2; unclear D gene. V was cut by 4 bases and J by 1 base, with 17 bases left in between. Germline CDR1 is SGHNT and CDR2 is YYREEE (reference sequence). The CDR3 loop spans 16 amino acids. The CDR3 protein is CASSRGADALNYGYTF. The CDR3 DNA reads TGTGCCAGCAGCCGTGGAGCAGACGCCCTTAACTATGGCTACACCTTC.

The rearrangement joins TRBV9 to TRBJ1-6; D is undetermined. In germline, CDR1 is SGDLS, CDR2 YYNGEE. The V end lost 0 bases, the J end lost 7 bases, and 5 bases lay between the germline ends. This CDR3 comprises 13 residues. The CDR3 sequence: CASSVAGNSPLHF. DNA for the CDR3: TGTGCCAGCAGCGTAGCCGGAAATTCACCCCTCCACTTT.

This chain links TRBV18 with TRBJ2-1, with D maybe TRBD1 (7 bases). The CDR3 extends over 17 amino acids. Trimming stripped 3 bases from V and 4 bases from J, with 19 bases between. The V gene's germline CDR1 is KGHSH and CDR2 LQKENI. The CDR3 DNA follows: TGTGCCAGCTCACCCTTTACTAGCCAGGGGGTTTACAATGAGCAGTTCTTC. Translating it yields CASSPFTSQGVYNEQFF.